This T cell receptor beta chain is drawn from a study of blood T cell repertoires in COVID-19. Study at large: T cells, B-cell-depleted T cells, or PBMCs provided the cDNA or gDNA that served as material.

Original handling: The authors estimated nucleated cell counts from reference gene primer amplification. Measured with immunoSEQ multiplex PCR; TCRdb has only the in-frame clones, and not every one. Clone size and the V and J calls come from that table; the DNA yielded D and trimming. The sample carries about 240,000 clones, around 85% recorded once. Germline CDR1 is SGHVS and CDR2 is FQNEAQ. V lost 5 bases to trimming and J lost 5 bases, with 19 bases between them. The CDR3 contains 15 residues. Source material: PBMCs or T cells enriched from blood (not recorded which). The chain joins TRBV7-8 to TRBJ2-7; maybe TRBD2 (6 bases). This sequence originates from a woman aged 40 to 50 with acute COVID-19. CDR3 residues: CASSPARREGNEQYF. The CDR3 DNA reads TGTGCCAGCAGCCCCGCGCGGCGGGAAGGGAACGAGCAGTACTTC.